This T cell receptor beta chain was recorded in a study of identical twins. V lost 5 bases and J 6 bases, leaving 16 bases between the germline ends. CDR1 and CDR2 from the germline V gene are SEHNR and FQNEAQ (reference sequence). CDR3 length: 15 residues. This clonotype appeared a few times. Its antigen is not known. Whole-study findings and limits: Compared with models, monozygotic twins showed more out-of-frame TCR alpha sharing. Twins shared beta out-of-frame sequences in excess, but this excess was weaker.

It was template switching that added a universal primer site, and there were unique molecular identifiers on the cDNA. Using its own MiXCR run on the 5' RACE reads, TCRdb lists one record per CDR3 protein. The sample records 250,000 or so distinct CDR3 sequences, about 13% being singletons. The same sample was also studied in work on yellow fever vaccine responses in identical twins. That work adds: Vaccine T cell responses of twins reportedly seemed partly convergent and partly personalized.

J is TRBJ2-2 and V is TRBV7-9; no reliable D call. Sequenced material: memory (CD45RO+) T cells sorted from blood. The clonotype comes from a woman aged 18-30 years in good health. The CDR3 loop reads CASSPTAIGPGELFF. The CDR3, as DNA: TGTGCCAGCAGCCCCACGGCCATCGGCCCCGGGGAGCTGTTTTTT.